This T cell receptor (beta chain) comes out of a study of T cell responses to AZD1222 COVID-19 vaccine (dated by TCRdb to the early 2020s). Background on the whole study: Because spike-specific TCR depth and breadth did not differ between the two schedules, AZD1222 recipients who got a second dose at roughly 4 weeks were pooled with those who got a second dose at roughly 12 weeks. A total of about 230 trial participants underwent TCR sequencing, of whom some 210 received two doses of AZD1222 and approximately 25 received two doses of the MenACWY control vaccine. Trial participants were enrolled into age subgroups of 18-55, 56-69 and 70-plus years, which contained around 140, 26 and 57 TCR-sequenced participants, respectively.

A remark on this clone: There is no known antigen for this receptor. Base qualities are missing; no much larger clone stands one base away.

The CDR3 regions of human TCRbeta chains were subjected to immunosequencing. The authors processed their data as follows. TCRs in the repertoires were matched against a reference library of SARS-CoV-2-specific TCRs that had been generated with the MIRA antigen-specificity platform. Breadth meant the fraction of unique TCRs that were SARS-CoV-2-associated, whereas depth meant the fraction of total T cells that were SARS-CoV-2-associated. Using the MIRA data, each spike-specific TCR was assigned both to the spike region to which the TCR was reactive and to a CD4 or CD8 class. Log10-transformed breadth and depth values were compared by one-way ANOVA with Sidak's multiple comparisons tests. In its TCRdb copy, this immuneACCESS table keeps in-frame sequences only and misses some clones. Where compared with another copy, unresolved V genes explain less than half of these, and the others have no known cause. Clonal size and the V and J genes are those of that table, whereas D and trimming came from the DNA. This sample gives some 110,000 clones in total; about 90% of them show up just once. Over 6.5% of the sample is held by the ten biggest clonotypes.

This specimen's time point label, interpreted: baseline before first vaccination. Vaccinee samples were obtained from the UK trials COV001 and COV002, which included a single-blind randomized controlled phase 2/3 trial of AZD1222 (ChAdOx1 nCoV-19) in healthy adults. For TCRbeta chain sequencing, PBMC samples were collected from trial participants at day 0 and at day 28 after the second dose. The trim is 4 bases for V and 0 bases for J, with a gap of 22 bases between the germline ends. From the germline V gene, CDR1 is LGHNA and CDR2 is YNFKEQ. The CDR3 runs 19 amino acids, cysteine and phenylalanine included. The CDR3 DNA has 57 bases and is translated from base 1. The full study reports these points: The 56-69-year group was small, and its depth increase did not reach significance, likely because of low power. Reportedly, almost half of the unique spike-specific TCRs recognized epitopes lying outside the regions that are mutated in the B.1.351 and B.1.1.7 variants. No day 14 peak-response samples were available, so repertoires were characterized only after the peak T cell response. Participants were mostly white British, with more females than males. The authors suggested clonal diversity may have been underestimated. Spike-specific TCR breadth and depth rose significantly after two AZD1222 doses compared with day 0 and with MenACWY recipients. Conclusions about previously exposed vaccinees are limited because only 5 or 6 AZD1222 recipients were SARS-CoV-2 seropositive at baseline. Vaccine-associated CD4 TCRs spanned the whole spike protein, with dominant responses in regions 160-218 and 743-854.

This chain joins TRBV4-2 to TRBJ1-3; 5 matching bases give a weak D call of TRBD1. The clonotype comes from an adult in good health. The source was peripheral blood, collected on day 0 of AZD1222 vaccination. The CDR3 loop reads CASSPALIKRGSSGNTIYF. Read as DNA, the sequence is TGTGCCAGCAGCCCCGCTTTGATAAAGCGGGGGAGCTCTGGAAACACCATATATTTT.